The 11 T cell receptor beta chains below all came from one sample that was sequenced in a study of CD4 and CD8 cells across lung adenocarcinoma regions. In TCRdb, the PCR reads were re-called with MiXCR into one record per CDR3 protein. The sample carries 5,500 to 7,000 distinct CDR3 sequences, about half recorded once. Sequencing input: CD8+ T cells from the margin of a lung tumor. The receptors here all came from a male donor with lung adenocarcinoma. The CD4 and CD8 labels of this study may be unreliable.

This chain uses TRBV6-4 with TRBJ2-2; TRBD1 aligns across 9 bases. V shed 0 bases and J 4 bases; nucleotides not matched to a gene: 0. CDR3 length: 15 amino acids. In germline, CDR1 is MRHNA, CDR2 SNTAGT. The CDR3 protein is CASSDSTGGTGELFF. The DNA of the CDR3 is TGTGCCAGCAGTGACTCGACAGGGGGCACCGGGGAGCTGTTTTTT.

This chain links TRBV14 with TRBJ2-7; the match to TRBD2 covers 13 bases. V trimming: 2 bases; J trimming: 6 bases; junction bases outside the gene matches: 7. This CDR3 is built from 16 residues. Germline V gene data show CDR1 as SGHDN and CDR2 as FVKESK. The CDR3 region has the DNA TGTGCCAGCAGCCAAAAAGTACTAGCGGGAGGGGGCGAGCAGTACTTC. It codes for CASSQKVLAGGGEQYF.

This rearrangement joins TRBV7-2 to TRBJ2-1; 11 positions agree with TRBD2. The germline gives CDR1 SGHTA, CDR2 FQGNSA. V lost 3 bases, J lost 7 bases, and 5 bases stayed unmatched. The CDR3 runs 15 residues. The CDR3 DNA reads TGTGCCAGCAGCTTCTTTAGCGGGAGGGAAAATGAGCAGTTCTTC. It translates to CASSFFSGRENEQFF.

The chain uses TRBV6-4 and TRBJ2-7, with D perhaps TRBD1 (5 bases). This CDR3 is built from 12 residues. Trimming stripped 6 bases from V and 0 bases from J, with 6 bases between. Germline V gives CDR1 MRHNA, CDR2 SNTAGT. Here the CDR3 reads CASRDISYEQYF. For the CDR3, the DNA is TGTGCCAGCAGGGACATCTCCTACGAGCAGTACTTC.

On this clonotype: The junction departs from germline at one end; a sequencing error may be responsible. V usage is TRBV6-1 and J usage is TRBJ2-4, with D uncertain. CDR1 and CDR2 (germline): MNHNS, SASEGT. The CDR3 is 14 amino acids. CDR3 in DNA: TGTGCCAGCAGTCGAACACGGGCATATGATATGCAGTATTTC. Amino acids: CASSRTRAYDMQYF.

V is TRBV20-1 and J is TRBJ2-1, with D tentatively TRBD1 or TRBD2 (5 bases each). The CDR3 length is 18 residues. The germline V gene encodes CDR1 DFQATT and CDR2 SNEGSKA (reference sequence). Deletions cut 1 base from V and 3 bases from J, with 22 bases between. CDR3 sequence reads: CSARVIGRDGNIYNEQFF. As DNA, the CDR3 is TGCAGTGCTAGAGTGATAGGACGGGACGGTAATATCTACAATGAGCAGTTCTTC.

In this sample, this clonotype turned up a few times. V is TRBV6-2 or TRBV6-3 and J is TRBJ1-1, with D possibly matching TRBD1 (5 bases). The CDR3 is made up of 14 amino acids. Looked up from germline, CDR1 is MNHEY and CDR2 is SVGEGT. Trimming stripped 5 bases from V and 6 bases from J, with 16 bases between. The CDR3 is CASSIQGEVSEAFF. The DNA of the CDR3 is TGTGCCAGCAGTATCCAGGGTGAGGTCTCTGAAGCTTTCTTT.

By sample fraction, this clonotype is medium-sized. V and J are TRBV12-3 or TRBV12-4 and TRBJ2-1; TRBD1 is a possible D gene (5 bases). The CDR3 spans 15 residues. Trimming removed 3 bases at V and 0 bases at J, with 9 bases between. DNA for the CDR3: TGTGCCAGCAGTTTCGGACAATACTCCTACAATGAGCAGTTCTTC. Encoded protein: CASSFGQYSYNEQFF.

The chain employs TRBV11-2 and TRBJ2-5; 8 bases align to TRBD2. The CDR3 is made up of 16 amino acids. Germline V gives CDR1 SGHAT, CDR2 FQNNGV. The junction had 13 bases not matched to a gene; V was cut back by 5 bases and J by 5 bases. The CDR3 reads CASSQSGGGSLETQYF. The CDR3, as DNA: TGTGCCAGCAGCCAGTCGGGGGGGGGTAGTCTGGAGACCCAGTACTTC.

This clonotype qualifies as medium-sized. The rearrangement links TRBV7-6 to TRBJ2-3, with D unclear. CDR1 is SGHVS and CDR2 is FNYEAQ in the germline V gene. The length of the CDR3 is 12 residues. V lost 1 base, J lost 6 bases, and 5 bases lay in between. Here the CDR3 reads CASSLVGDTQYF. In DNA form, the CDR3 reads TGTGCCAGCAGCTTAGTAGGTGATACGCAGTATTTT.

This chain links TRBV4-2 with TRBJ2-3, with 10 positions matching TRBD2. This CDR3 region has 16 residues. The germline V gene encodes CDR1 LGHNA and CDR2 YNFKEQ. V lost 0 bases to trimming and J lost 8 bases; unmatched junction nucleotides: 8. Written as DNA, the CDR3 is TGTGCCAGCAGCCAAGAACCATCATTAGCGGGAGGTACGCAGTATTTT. Protein: CASSQEPSLAGGTQYF.